What follows is one T cell receptor beta chain and its context. The data stem from a study of control samples from healthy donors and cancer patients. CDR1 and CDR2 (germline): LNHDA, SQIVND (reference sequence). The CDR3 consists of 12 residues. Trimming removed 5 bases at V and 2 bases at J, with 5 bases between. Clones were read by immunoSEQ multiplex PCR, and TCRdb kept only the in-frame ones, dropping some. This sample has more than 85,000 clones, with 90% found just once. The sequence was collected from a human donor in good health. The donor label of this sample is uncertain. The sequencing input was blood. V gene TRBV19 combines with J gene TRBJ2-3; D gene unclear. DNA for the CDR3: TGTGCCAGTAGTGTATCCACAGATACGCAGTATTTT. It codes for CASSVSTDTQYF.